This T cell receptor (beta chain) was obtained from a study of shared clonotypes between healthy human individuals. The repertoire was sequenced with immunoSEQ multiplex PCR; TCRdb's copy has only in-frame clones and lacks some. The table has around 2.1 million clones, approximately 94% seen once. The CDR3 has 16 amino acids. Between the trimmed V and J ends, which lost 5 bases and 7 bases, there was a span of 21 bases. Per the germline V gene, CDR1 is SGHTA and CDR2 is FQGTGA. Cells designated naive CD8 were CD45RO-negative and were positively selected for CCR7, with terminally differentiated effector memory CD45RA+ cells excluded.

The chain uses TRBV7-3 and TRBJ2-1; possible D gene TRBD2, 5 bases. The receptor comes from a man between 18 and 29 years old in good health. Some clones in this sample may be carry-over from other donors' samples. Sequencing was performed on naive CD8+ T cells from PBMCs. CDR3 DNA sequence: TGTGCCAGCAGCCCCCCTTTTGAGGGTAGTCAGAATGAGCAGTTCTTC. Its translation: CASSPPFEGSQNEQFF.